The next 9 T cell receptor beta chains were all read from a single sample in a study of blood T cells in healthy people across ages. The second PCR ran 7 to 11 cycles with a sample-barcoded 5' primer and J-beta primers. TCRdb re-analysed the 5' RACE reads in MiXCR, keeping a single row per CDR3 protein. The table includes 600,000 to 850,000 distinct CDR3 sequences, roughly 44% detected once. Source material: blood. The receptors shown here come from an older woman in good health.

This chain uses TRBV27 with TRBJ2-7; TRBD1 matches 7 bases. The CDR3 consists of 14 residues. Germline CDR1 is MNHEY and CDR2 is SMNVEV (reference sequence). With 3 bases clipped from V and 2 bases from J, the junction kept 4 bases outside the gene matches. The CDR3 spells CASSFPDRTYEQYF. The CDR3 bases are TGTGCCAGCAGTTTCCCGGACAGGACCTACGAGCAGTACTTC.

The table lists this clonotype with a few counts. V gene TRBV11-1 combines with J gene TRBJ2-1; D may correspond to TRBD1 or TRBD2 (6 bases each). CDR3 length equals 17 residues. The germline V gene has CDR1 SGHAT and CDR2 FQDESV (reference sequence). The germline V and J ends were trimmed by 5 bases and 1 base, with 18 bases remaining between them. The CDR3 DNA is TGTGCCAGCAGCGAGACAGGTGGAGGGGGTTCCTACAATGAGCAGTTCTTC. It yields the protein CASSETGGGGSYNEQFF.

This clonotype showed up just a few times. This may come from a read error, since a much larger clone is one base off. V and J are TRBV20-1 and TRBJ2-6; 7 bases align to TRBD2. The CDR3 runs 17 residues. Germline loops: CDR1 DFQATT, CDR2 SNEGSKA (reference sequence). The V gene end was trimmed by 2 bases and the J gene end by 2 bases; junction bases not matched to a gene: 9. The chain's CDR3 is CSARTRRGEPGANVLTF. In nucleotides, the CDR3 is TGCAGTGCTAGAACGCGACGGGGGGAACCTGGGGCCAACGTCCTGACTTTC.

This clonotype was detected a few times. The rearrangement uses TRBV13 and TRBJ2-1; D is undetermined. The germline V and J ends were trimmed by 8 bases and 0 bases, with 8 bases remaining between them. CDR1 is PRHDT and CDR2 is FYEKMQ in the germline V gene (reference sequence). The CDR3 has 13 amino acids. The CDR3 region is CASGIYSYNEQFF. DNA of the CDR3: TGTGCCAGCGGGATTTACTCCTACAATGAGCAGTTCTTC.

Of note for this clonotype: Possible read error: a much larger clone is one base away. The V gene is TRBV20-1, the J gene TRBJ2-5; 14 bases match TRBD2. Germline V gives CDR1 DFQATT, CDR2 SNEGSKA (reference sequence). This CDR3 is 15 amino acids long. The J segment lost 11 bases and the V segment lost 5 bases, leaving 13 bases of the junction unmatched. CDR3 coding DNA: TGCAGTGCTGACAGGACTAGCGGGAGGATCGGTGAGCAGTACTTC. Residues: CSADRTSGRIGEQYF.

The CDR3 DNA reads as TGTGCCAGCAGTTTAATTCATCTCAATGAGCAGTTCTTC. This translates into CASSLIHLNEQFF. This chain connects TRBV28 to TRBJ2-1, with D unclear. CDR1 is MDHEN and CDR2 is SYDVKM in the germline V gene. With 2 bases removed from V and 6 bases from J, the gap between germline ends came to 8 bases. The CDR3 length is 13 residues.

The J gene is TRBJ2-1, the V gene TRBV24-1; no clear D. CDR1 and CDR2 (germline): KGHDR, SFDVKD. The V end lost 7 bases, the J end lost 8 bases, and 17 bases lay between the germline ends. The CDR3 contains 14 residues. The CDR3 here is CATRSTGPADEQFF. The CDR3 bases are TGTGCCACCAGATCTACCGGCCCCGCTGATGAGCAGTTCTTC.

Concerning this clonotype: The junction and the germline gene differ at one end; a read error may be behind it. As DNA, the CDR3 is TGTGCCTGGACTATCGCAGATATGCAGTATTTT. It specifies CAWTIADMQYF. V usage is TRBV30 and J usage is TRBJ2-3; unclear D gene. Germline CDR1 is GTSNPN and CDR2 is SVGIG (reference sequence). The CDR3 extends over 11 amino acids.

Here the CDR3 reads CASSYLRDARRGGYTF. Here the CDR3 DNA reads TGTGCCAGCAGTTATCTCCGGGACGCCAGAAGGGGTGGCTACACCTTC. V is TRBV27 and J is TRBJ1-2, with D possibly matching TRBD1 (5 bases). CDR1 and CDR2 (germline): MNHEY, SMNVEV (reference sequence). This CDR3 is 16 amino acids long. V dropped 4 bases and J dropped 7 bases, with 22 bases sitting between them.